This is a list of T cell receptor beta chains from one sample in a study of blood T cell repertoires in COVID-19. Libraries were prepared by immunoSEQ multiplex PCR; TCRdb keeps only in-frame clonotypes and omits some of them. The table lists under 300,000 clones, 88% of them singletons, with around 3% in the top ten. The sequencing input was PBMCs or T cells enriched from blood (not recorded which). The receptor set was obtained from a woman aged 50 to 65 who had recovered from COVID-19. CDR3s include the opening cysteine and the closing phenylalanine or tryptophan. A D gene is named only where the DNA matches it firmly.

J: TRBJ2-2
V: TRBV15
D: TRBD1
CDR3: CATSRDKGAGHTGELFF

J: TRBJ2-4
V: TRBV4-1
D: .
CDR3: CASSQEGTQGNIQYF

J: TRBJ2-1
V: TRBV7-8
D: TRBD1
CDR3: CASSVRTGADNEQFF

J: TRBJ2-3
V: TRBV19
D: .
CDR3: CASLGPDIGAADTQYF

J: TRBJ2-5
V: TRBV2
D: TRBD2
CDR3: CASSAGLAGSSETQYF

J: TRBJ2-3
V: TRBV10-3
D: TRBD2
CDR3: CAISATTSADTQYF

J: TRBJ2-4
V: TRBV7-6
D: .
CDR3: CASSLGIAEAKNIQYF

J: TRBJ2-2
V: TRBV24-1
D: .
CDR3: CATSDPDRTKAVTGELFF

J: TRBJ2-1
V: TRBV4-2
D: TRBD2
CDR3: CASSQRTSGAYNEQFF

J: TRBJ2-6
V: TRBV7-6
D: .
CDR3: CASSLRQSTGANVLTF

J: TRBJ1-1
V: TRBV7-3
D: .
CDR3: CASSWGRSTEAFF

J: TRBJ1-5
V: TRBV7-9
D: .
CDR3: CASSLSQVNQPQHF

J: TRBJ1-5
V: TRBV18
D: .
CDR3: CASSPGGNQPQHF

J: TRBJ2-7
V: TRBV27
D: TRBD1
CDR3: CASSLGTGGFYEQYF

J: TRBJ1-1
V: TRBV6-2/TRBV6-3
D: .
CDR3: CASSYAGIDGSAFF

J: TRBJ2-5
V: TRBV5-1
D: TRBD1
CDR3: CASSPITGTEGLTQYF

J: TRBJ2-4
V: TRBV3-1/TRBV3-2
D: .
CDR3: CASSSYGKAKNIQYF

J: TRBJ2-7
V: TRBV23-1
D: .
CDR3: CASSQSGKHEQYF

J: TRBJ1-5
V: TRBV5-6
D: .
CDR3: CASSPWGSFNQPQHF

J: TRBJ2-7
V: TRBV20-1
D: .
CDR3: CSASERNEQYF

J: TRBJ2-1
V: TRBV3-1/TRBV3-2
D: TRBD2
CDR3: CASSQGTPSGIRGAEQFF

J: TRBJ1-2
V: TRBV3-1/TRBV3-2
D: .
CDR3: CASSQDNSKRTF

J: TRBJ2-1
V: TRBV5-5
D: TRBD1
CDR3: CASSYLRDRARSEQFF

J: TRBJ2-3
V: TRBV29-1
D: TRBD2
CDR3: CSVEALAGGLLDTQYF

J: TRBJ1-2
V: TRBV4-3
D: .
CDR3: CASSQDLAGYYGYTF

J: TRBJ1-1
V: TRBV5-1
D: TRBD1
CDR3: CASGDRASEAFF

J: TRBJ2-1
V: TRBV2
D: TRBD2
CDR3: CATAGTSGYNEQFF

J: TRBJ2-1
V: TRBV4-1
D: TRBD2
CDR3: CASSLQGGGRAYNEQFF

J: TRBJ2-3
V: TRBV28
D: .
CDR3: CASRPSRGTDTQYF

J: TRBJ2-1
V: TRBV4-1
D: .
CDR3: CASSRLPEDSSYNEQFF

J: TRBJ1-4
V: TRBV4-3
D: .
CDR3: CASSQFRTGNEKLFF

J: TRBJ1-4
V: TRBV28
D: .
CDR3: CASSLGATREKLFF

J: TRBJ1-6
V: TRBV27
D: TRBD1
CDR3: CASSPGQGNSPLHF

J: TRBJ2-1
V: TRBV7-9
D: .
CDR3: CASSVTTGNEQFF

J: TRBJ1-5
V: TRBV19
D: .
CDR3: CASSKLEGGNQPQHF

J: TRBJ2-5
V: TRBV19
D: .
CDR3: CASSPVGGNSQETQYF

J: TRBJ2-1
V: TRBV11-2
D: TRBD1
CDR3: CASSSPDRASNEQFF

J: TRBJ2-5
V: TRBV10-1
D: TRBD2
CDR3: CASITSGRETQYF

J: TRBJ2-6
V: TRBV7-3
D: TRBD1
CDR3: CASSSTGGIGANVLTF

J: TRBJ1-1
V: TRBV6-5
D: TRBD1
CDR3: CASRFIRTGNTEAFF

J: TRBJ1-1
V: TRBV30
D: TRBD1
CDR3: CAWGTGWDTEAFF

J: TRBJ2-1
V: TRBV6-4
D: TRBD2
CDR3: CASSSRSGAGSNEQFF

J: TRBJ2-2
V: TRBV18
D: .
CDR3: CASSPMAQELGELFF

J: TRBJ2-1
V: TRBV27
D: TRBD1
CDR3: CASSNLYRGVRNEQFF

J: TRBJ2-5
V: TRBV28
D: .
CDR3: CASSLYSFQETQYF

J: TRBJ2-5
V: TRBV11-1
D: .
CDR3: CASSPGQSTYQETQYF

J: TRBJ1-2
V: TRBV30
D: TRBD1
CDR3: CAWSEDRPYGYTF

J: TRBJ1-1
V: TRBV5-5
D: TRBD1
CDR3: CASSWGGQDTEAFF